This T cell receptor beta chain emerged from a study of T-cell reconstitution after alpha-beta-depleted transplantation in children. Points from the study as a whole: About two months after transplant, alpha-beta T cells reportedly came from several hundred expanded graft clones.

This clonotype was seen more than once but under ten times. No antigen is known for it. The CDR3 extends over 13 amino acids. V was trimmed by 1 base and J by 8 bases, leaving 11 bases between them. Germline lookup yields CDR1 LGHDT and CDR2 YNNKEL (reference sequence). Molecular barcoding with unique molecular identifiers was used for the TCRbeta library. Each CDR3 protein gets one entry after TCRdb re-called the PCR reads with MiXCR. The repertoire consists of approximately 800,000 distinct CDR3 sequences, with 15% to 20% occurring once and the leading ten covering 5%. The sequence derives from a male patient under 18 who had a stem cell transplant for acute lymphoblastic leukemia, so the T cells may come from the graft donor. V and J are TRBV3-1 and TRBJ1-1; no reliable D call. The specimen was PBMCs, mostly from graft donor cells, collected 360 days after TCRalphabeta/CD19-depleted stem cell transplant. CDR3 coding DNA: TGTGCCAGCAGCCAAGGCTTTGAGACGGAAGCTTTCTTT. Amino acid sequence: CASSQGFETEAFF.